The sequence of this T cell receptor (beta chain) was determined in a study of CD8+ T cells in alopecia areata. The study, taken as a whole, reports: Whereas mice showed it more clearly, TCR sharing across patients was murkier, possibly because of HLA. Sequencing of scalp tissue also captures the resident alphabeta T cells of normal skin.

RNA, once extracted, was reverse transcribed into cDNA for use as the sequencing template. Here immunoSEQ multiplex PCR was the method, and the copy in TCRdb shows in-frame clones only, minus some. The table has 150,000 or so clones, 87% seen once. As regards this clone: Antigen: not known.

The CDR3 spans 13 residues. Deletions cut 1 base from V and 4 bases from J, with 8 bases between. Germline CDR1 SQVTM, CDR2 ANQGSEA. Peripheral blood and lesional scalp punch biopsies came from alopecia areata patients. The V and J genes are TRBV29-1 and TRBJ2-4; TRBD2 is a possible D gene (5 bases). The TCR originated in a human donor with alopecia areata. The sequenced sample was CD8+ T cells sorted from blood, obtained at week 0. In DNA form, the CDR3 reads TGCAGCGTTGAAGCTGGAGGAAAAAACATTCAGTACTTC. Translating it yields CSVEAGGKNIQYF.